This TCR beta chain was identified in a study of OX40 agonist ivuxolimab in advanced cancers. A note on the overall study: Ivuxolimab was an agonistic, fully human IgG2 monoclonal antibody directed against OX40 (CD134), a costimulatory receptor. Intravenous ivuxolimab was administered to patients every 2 weeks at six dose levels: 0.01, 0.1, 0.3, 1.5, 3 and 10 mg/kg. Among the roughly 52 dose-escalation patients, approximately 20 had hepatocellular carcinoma, about 15 melanoma, 9 renal cell carcinoma and 9 head and neck cancer. In the dose-escalation cohort, approximately 80% of patients were male, and the mean age was roughly 56 years with a range of about 20 to 79. Patients were allowed to have had prior anti-PD-1, anti-PD-L1 or anti-CTLA-4 therapy, and 30% to 40% of the dose-escalation patients had been treated with checkpoint inhibitors. Partial responses were achieved by three dose-escalation patients, of whom one had hepatocellular carcinoma and two had cutaneous melanoma. Peripheral TCRbeta sequencing was intended to test whether TCR sequence diversity was altered and clonal T-cell expansion was caused by ivuxolimab. The paper describes the monotherapy dose-escalation part (N = 52 patients) of the phase I trial of ivuxolimab. Results the study describes overall, beyond this receptor: Low levels of normalized T-cell clonal expansion were also shown by some nonresponding patients. At doses of 0.1 to 3.0 mg/kg, clonal expansion of both CD4+ and CD8+ T cells in blood was seen between baseline and week 6. Partial responders in the 0.1-3.0 mg/kg groups had among the lowest normalized peripheral clonal expansion, especially among CD8+ T cells. Which antigens the clonally expanded peripheral T cells were specific for was not determined. After ivuxolimab, expanded clones were on average more numerous among CD8+ T cells than among CD4+ T cells.

This clone came up once. No antigen is known for it. Per-nucleotide qualities are absent, and no much larger clonotype sits a single base away. CDR1 and CDR2 (MNHEY, SMNVEV) derive from the germline V gene (reference sequence). V loses 5 bases, J loses 0 bases, and the germline ends lie 8 bases apart. Counted from cysteine to phenylalanine, this CDR3 has 15 amino acids. Only the CDR3 DNA stays, 45 bases, in frame from base 1. Genomic DNA was extracted from sorted cells for sequencing of the TCRbeta CDR3 region. TCRbeta CDR3 regions were sequenced using the immunoSEQ Assay. Sourced from immuneACCESS, this table was stored by TCRdb with only in-frame sequences that have V and J called. A share of the clones is absent; for the studies checked, an unresolved V gene accounts for under half, and the remainder has no known explanation. Recorded for this sample are around 19,000 clones; about nine tenths of them occurred a single time. Roughly 58% of the sample goes to the ten largest clones.

The trial excluded patients who had a history of autoimmune disease or who were on systemic immunosuppression. In every dose cohort, peripheral blood was drawn for TCR sequencing at baseline, cycle 4 day 1, and cycle 7 day 1. Samples were obtained from an open-label, multicenter, first-in-human phase I dose-escalation trial of ivuxolimab. Adults with locally advanced or metastatic melanoma, renal cell, hepatocellular, or head and neck squamous cell carcinoma were enrolled in the trial. Before TCR sequencing, CD4+ T cells and CD8+ T cells from peripheral blood were sorted into separate populations. This clonotype was sampled from an adult with an advanced solid tumor such as melanoma, head and neck, liver or kidney cancer. This sequence uses TRBV27 and TRBJ2-6; the D gene is possibly TRBD2, with 5 bases matching. The sequencing here drew on CD4+ or CD8+ T cells sorted from blood, taken in a trial of the OX40 agonist ivuxolimab. The CDR3 reads CASSKAVSGANVLTF. The DNA sequence is given as TGTGCCAGCAGTAAAGCGGTCTCTGGGGCCAACGTCCTGACTTTC.